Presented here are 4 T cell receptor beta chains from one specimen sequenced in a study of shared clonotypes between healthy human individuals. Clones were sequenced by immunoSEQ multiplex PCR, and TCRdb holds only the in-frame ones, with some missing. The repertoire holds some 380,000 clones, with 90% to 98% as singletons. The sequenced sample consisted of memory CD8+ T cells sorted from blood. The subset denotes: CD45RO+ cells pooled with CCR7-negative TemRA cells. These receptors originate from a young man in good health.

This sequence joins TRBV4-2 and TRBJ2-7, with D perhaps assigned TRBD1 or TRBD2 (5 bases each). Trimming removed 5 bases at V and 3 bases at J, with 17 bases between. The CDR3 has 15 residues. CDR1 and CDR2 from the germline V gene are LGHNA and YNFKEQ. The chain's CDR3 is CASSYGTDSFYEQYF. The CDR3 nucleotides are TGTGCCAGCAGCTATGGGACCGACAGCTTCTACGAGCAGTACTTC.

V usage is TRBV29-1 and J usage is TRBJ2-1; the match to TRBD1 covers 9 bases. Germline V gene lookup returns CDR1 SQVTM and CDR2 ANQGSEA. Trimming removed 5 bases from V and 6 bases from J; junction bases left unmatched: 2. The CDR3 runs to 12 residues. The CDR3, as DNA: TGCAGCGTTCCGACAGGGGGCAATGAGCAGTTCTTC. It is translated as CSVPTGGNEQFF.

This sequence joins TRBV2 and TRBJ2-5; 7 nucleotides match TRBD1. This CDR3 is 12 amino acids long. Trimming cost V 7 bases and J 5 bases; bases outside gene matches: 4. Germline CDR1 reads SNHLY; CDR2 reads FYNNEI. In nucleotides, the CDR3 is TGTGCCAGCATTTCACAGGGGGAGACCCAGTACTTC. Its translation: CASISQGETQYF.

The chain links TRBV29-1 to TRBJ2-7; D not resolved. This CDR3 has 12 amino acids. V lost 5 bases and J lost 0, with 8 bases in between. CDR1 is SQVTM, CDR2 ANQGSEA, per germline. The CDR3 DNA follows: TGCAGCGTTCAACACGGCTCCTACGAGCAGTACTTC. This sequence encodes CSVQHGSYEQYF.